The entry below describes one TCR beta chain. Its antigen is still unknown. CDR3 length equals 15 residues. V lost 5 bases, J lost 4 bases, and 16 bases lay in between. Germline assignment: CDR1 SGHTA and CDR2 FQGTGA. The record originates from a study of molecular identifiers for immune sequencing clone quantification. Study at large: Replicate RNA from 20,000 or 100,000 naive CD8 T cells formed five aliquots; four were sequenced. Study results and caveats: Detectable among about a million naive cells, according to reports, was Jurkat TCR RNA spiked in from one cell.

A CD8+CD4-CCR7+CD45RA+ phenotype served as the sorting definition for naive CD8 T cells. Via MiXCR, TCRdb re-called the PCR reads, giving one row per CDR3 protein. Of about 98,000 distinct CDR3 sequences in the sample, 35% were seen once. This clonotype originated in a human donor in good health. Some libraries in this study had Jurkat cell RNA spiked in. The chain employs TRBV7-3 and TRBJ2-3, with a weak D call TRBD2 (5 bases). Material for sequencing was naive CD8+ T cells from blood, with Jurkat cell RNA spiked in. Documented subset: FACS-sorted CD8+CD4-CCR7+CD45RA+ naive T cells. In DNA form, the CDR3 reads TGTGCCAGCAGCCCAGGAGGCGGATTCTCAGATACGCAGTATTTT. It specifies CASSPGGGFSDTQYF.